This is a list of T cell receptor beta chains from one sample in a study of beta chain features in type 1 diabetes. The table came from immunoSEQ multiplex PCR; TCRdb's copy has only in-frame clones and leaves some out. Seen here are tens of thousands of clones, around a third observed once, and the top ten hold about 0.5%. Sequences were obtained from stem cell memory CD4+ T cells from blood. These receptors were obtained from a woman under 30 in good health. The CDR3 runs from the conserved cysteine through the conserved F or W. A D gene is named only where the DNA matches it firmly. Only part of the rows carry a size: once, few, many, or a class if the clone is expanded.

V	J	D	size	DNA	CDR3
TRBV28	TRBJ2-7	TRBD2	few	TGTGCCAGCCGAAGCGGGATCTCCTACGAGCAGTACTTC	CASRSGISYEQYF
TRBV4-2	TRBJ2-7	.	few	TGTGCCAGCAGCTCTCGGGACCGTACAGGGTACGAGCAGTACTTC	CASSSRDRTGYEQYF
TRBV18	TRBJ1-2	.	.	TGTGCCAGCTCACCGGGGCAGCGCTATGGCTACACCTTC	CASSPGQRYGYTF
TRBV18	TRBJ1-1	.	few	TGTGCCAGCTCACCACCGGGACTGCTTGAAGCTTTCTTT	CASSPPGLLEAFF
TRBV5-1	TRBJ1-2	.	.	TGCGCCAGCAGCTTAGGGGTCACCTATGGCTACACCTTC	CASSLGVTYGYTF
TRBV7-2	TRBJ2-7	.	.	TGTGCCAGCCTCCCAACGGGGTCGCGGACCATCTTTTTCCACGAGCAGTACTTC	CASLPTGSRTIFFHEQYF
TRBV2	TRBJ1-2	TRBD1	.	TGTGCCAGCAGTGCGGGACAGCGAGATGGCTACACCTTC	CASSAGQRDGYTF
TRBV10-3	TRBJ2-2	TRBD1	few	TGTGCCATCTCCGCCGGGACAGGGGCCACCGGGGAGCTGTTTTTT	CAISAGTGATGELFF
TRBV11-1	TRBJ2-1	TRBD2	.	TGTGCCAGCAGCTCCAAGCGGGACTCCCGCAATGAGCAGTTCTTC	CASSSKRDSRNEQFF
TRBV6-5	TRBJ1-1	.	.	TGTGCCAGCAGTTACTCTTACCATCAGGGTGGAACTGAAGCTTTCTTT	CASSYSYHQGGTEAFF
TRBV18	TRBJ2-5	.	few	TGTGCCAGCTCACCACCCACAAGAGAGACCCAGTACTTC	CASSPPTRETQYF
TRBV4-3	TRBJ2-3	TRBD2	.	TGCGCCAGCAGCCCTTATTCTAGCGGGGGGGGGAGCACAGATACGCAGTATTTT	CASSPYSSGGGSTDTQYF
TRBV10-3	TRBJ2-1	.	.	TGTGCCATCAGTGAGACCCCGGGACAAAGCTCCTACAATGAGCAGTTCTTC	CAISETPGQSSYNEQFF
TRBV6-1	TRBJ2-3	TRBD2	.	TGTGCGTCGGGAGGGGATAGCACAGATACGCAGTATTTT	CASGGDSTDTQYF
TRBV4-3	TRBJ1-1	TRBD1	.	TGCGCCAGCAGCCACCCGGACAGGCCGAACACTGAAGCTTTCTTT	CASSHPDRPNTEAFF
TRBV5-1	TRBJ2-5	TRBD1	.	TGCGCCAGCAGCTTACAGGGGGAGACCCAGTACTTC	CASSLQGETQYF
TRBV10-3	TRBJ2-1	TRBD2	.	TGTGCCATCGTGAAAGTTGCGGGCCTAGCGGGAGTGAATGAGCAGTTCTTC	CAIVKVAGLAGVNEQFF
TRBV2	TRBJ2-1	.	.	TGTGCCAGCAGTGTTAATAGCGGAGGCCGCTGGGTAGAGCAGTTCTTC	CASSVNSGGRWVEQFF
TRBV18	TRBJ2-3	.	.	TGTGCCAGCTCACCGGCCCAGAACACAGATACGCAGTATTTT	CASSPAQNTDTQYF
TRBV5-1	TRBJ2-7	.	few	TGCGCCAGCAGCCCATCTAGGGGTCCCCGGACCTACGAGCAGTACTTC	CASSPSRGPRTYEQYF
TRBV4-2	TRBJ2-4	.	.	TGTGCCAGCAGCCAAGATAAGGTGCTAGGTCAGATTCAGTACTTC	CASSQDKVLGQIQYF
TRBV5-6	TRBJ2-7	.	.	TGTGCCAGCAGCTTGGGCAGGTACGAGCAGTACTTC	CASSLGRYEQYF
TRBV7-2	TRBJ2-4	.	.	TGTGCCAGCAGCTTACGGGGTGCCAAAAACATTCAGTACTTC	CASSLRGAKNIQYF
TRBV19	TRBJ2-7	.	few	TGTGCCAGTAGTAGAATCGGGACTTCCCCGCCCTACGAGCAGTACTTC	CASSRIGTSPPYEQYF
TRBV25-1	TRBJ2-5	TRBD2	.	TGTGCCAGCAGTGAACCGACTAGCGGGAGGGAGGAGACCCAGTACTTC	CASSEPTSGREETQYF
TRBV19	TRBJ2-5	TRBD1	.	TGTGCCAGTAGTGTCGACAGGGTTAAGACCCAGTACTTC	CASSVDRVKTQYF
TRBV29-1	TRBJ2-1	.	many	TGCAGCGTTGACAGGGGTGATGAGCAGTTCTTC	CSVDRGDEQFF
TRBV7-8	TRBJ1-5	.	few	TGTGCCAGCAGCTTGGCCAGGGGATCCCATCAGCCCCAGCATTTT	CASSLARGSHQPQHF
TRBV5-1	TRBJ2-3	.	.	TGCGCCAGCAGCTTGGCGCGGGGAAACACAGATACGCAGTATTTT	CASSLARGNTDTQYF
TRBV11-2	TRBJ1-5	TRBD1	few	TGTGCCAGCAGCTTAGGAGACAGGGGAGGCAATCAGCCCCAGCATTTT	CASSLGDRGGNQPQHF
TRBV18	TRBJ2-6	TRBD1	.	TGTGCCAGCTCATCCGGACAGGTCTCTGGGGCCAACGTCCTGACTTTC	CASSSGQVSGANVLTF
TRBV7-9	TRBJ2-5	TRBD2	.	TGTGCCAGCAGCCCGCAGACTAGCGGGGGGCGTGCGACCCAGTACTTC	CASSPQTSGGRATQYF
TRBV11-2	TRBJ1-1	.	few	TGTGCCAGCAGCTTAAGCGGGAACACTGAAGCTTTCTTT	CASSLSGNTEAFF
TRBV7-9	TRBJ2-2	.	.	TGTGCCAGCAGCTTAGCCTCGAACACCGGGGAGCTGTTTTTT	CASSLASNTGELFF
TRBV4-1	TRBJ1-4	.	.	TGCGCCAGCAGCCAAGATCCCTTAGGGGGTGAAAAACTGTTTTTT	CASSQDPLGGEKLFF
TRBV5-5	TRBJ2-6	.	few	TGTGCCAGCAGCTTGCCCCCGACCCGTCGGGAGGCCAACGTCCTGACTTTC	CASSLPPTRREANVLTF
TRBV29-1	TRBJ2-7	.	.	TGCAGCGTCCTGGGACTTTCCTACGAGCAGTACTTC	CSVLGLSYEQYF
TRBV5-6	TRBJ2-1	.	many	TGTGCCAGCAGCTTGGTACGGGAGTGGAATGAGCAGTTCTTC	CASSLVREWNEQFF
TRBV4-3	TRBJ2-1	TRBD2	.	TGCGCCAGCAGCCAAAATTCTCTAGCGGGGGGCGCTGAGCAGTTCTTC	CASSQNSLAGGAEQFF
TRBV5-1	TRBJ2-7	.	few	TGCGCCAGCAGCAGCGGTCGATACGAGCAGTACTTC	CASSSGRYEQYF
TRBV14	TRBJ2-3	TRBD1	.	TGTGCCAGCAGCAAGGGGCGGACAGGGACCACAGATACGCAGTATTTT	CASSKGRTGTTDTQYF
TRBV6-5	TRBJ2-2	TRBD2	few	TGTGCCAGCAGCCCCTCGGGGGGTCCCGGCGGGGAGCTGTTTTTT	CASSPSGGPGGELFF